These 9 T cell receptor beta chains originate from one sample sequenced in a study of PD-1 blockade in classical Hodgkin lymphoma (dated by TCRdb to about 2020). To prepare the library, the immunoSEQ multiplex PCR assay was applied. This is the immuneACCESS table as TCRdb keeps it, with only in-frame sequences that have V and J called. A part of the clones is gone; compared with another copy, unresolved V genes explain less than half, and the rest is unexplained. The sample includes about 30,000 clones, with approximately 79% observed a single time. The ten biggest clones cover approximately 0.81% of the sample. The sample's time point, from its label and the paper: cycle 4 day 1 (C4D1), after 6 weeks of nivolumab. Relapse after autologous stem cell transplantation had occurred in all trial patients, and cohorts A, B and C were distinguished by prior brentuximab vedotin exposure. Magnetic negative selection with a Miltenyi CD4+ T cell isolation kit was used to purify CD4+ T cells from thawed PBMCs.

Sequences were derived from CD4+ T cells from blood, sampled before the fourth cycle of nivolumab. These receptors were taken from a human donor with classical Hodgkin lymphoma.

The chain combines TRBV19 with TRBJ2-7, with 14 bases identical to TRBD2. Germline V gene data show CDR1 as LNHDA and CDR2 as SQIVND (reference sequence). Trimming cost V 8 bases and J 4 bases; bases outside gene matches: 10. The CDR3 has 16 amino acids. CDR3 DNA: TGTGCCAGTGCCGGACTAGCGGGGGGCGAACTATACGAGCAGTACTTC. Protein product: CASAGLAGGELYEQYF.

The gene calls are TRBV28 and TRBJ2-5, with 7 bases identical to TRBD1. Germline CDR1 MDHEN, CDR2 SYDVKM. The CDR3 extends over 15 amino acids. V lost 4 bases to trimming and J lost 5 bases; unmatched junction nucleotides: 10. The CDR3 coding sequence is TGTGCCAGCAGTTCCCAAACAGGGGTTGGGGAGACCCAGTACTTC. Its protein product is CASSSQTGVGETQYF.

This sequence joins TRBV4-2 and TRBJ1-2; D is perhaps TRBD1 (6 bases). Trimming stripped 3 bases from V and 8 bases from J, with 22 bases between. The CDR3 runs to 16 residues. Germline CDR1 and CDR2: LGHNA and YNFKEQ. CDR3 nucleotide sequence: TGTGCCAGCAGCCAGGAATTGCGACAGGTTTTGGGCGGCTACACCTTC. It encodes CASSQELRQVLGGYTF.

V usage is TRBV19 and J usage is TRBJ1-5, with unresolved D. Germline-derived CDR1 and CDR2 are LNHDA and SQIVND (reference sequence). The CDR3 extends over 13 amino acids. Trimming shortened V by 8 bases and J by 0 bases, and 8 bases separated the two germline ends. DNA for the CDR3: TGTGCCAGTGTGTCGTATAGCAATCAGCCCCAGCATTTT. Protein sequence: CASVSYSNQPQHF.

The V call is TRBV29-1, the J call TRBJ1-2, with 7 bases lining up with TRBD1. Germline assignment: CDR1 SQVTM and CDR2 ANQGSEA. The V gene end was trimmed by 7 bases and the J gene end by 7 bases; junction bases not matched to a gene: 3. There are 10 residues in the CDR3. The CDR3 is CSASGGGYTF. CDR3 in DNA: TGCAGCGCTTCAGGGGGTGGCTACACCTTC.

The V call is TRBV11-3, the J call TRBJ2-2; D not certain. This CDR3 has 14 residues. V shed 4 bases and J shed 8 bases, with 14 bases lying between them. Germline V gives CDR1 SGHNT, CDR2 YENEEA. CDR3 DNA sequence: TGTGCCAGCAGCTCCCGGCATCTGGTGGGGGAGCTGTTTTTT. Amino acid sequence: CASSSRHLVGELFF.

V and J are TRBV7-3 and TRBJ2-2, with 13 bases identical to TRBD2. This CDR3 spans 16 amino acids. The germline V gene has CDR1 SGHTA and CDR2 FQGTGA. After removal of 4 bases from V and 5 bases from J, the junction contained 4 bases not matched to a gene. CDR3 coding DNA: TGTGCCAGCAGCTCCGGACTAGCGGGGGTGACCGGGGAGCTGTTTTTT. The encoded protein is CASSSGLAGVTGELFF. Drawing the rest from reference TRBV7-3 and TRBJ2-2, the complete variable domain is GAGVSQTPSNKVTEKGKYVELRCDPISGHTALYWYRQSLGQGPEFLIYFQGTGAADDSGLPNDRFFAVRPEGSVSTLKIQRTERGDSAVYLCASSSGLAGVTGELFFGEGSRLTVL.

This clone has more than one count but fewer than ten. V gene TRBV29-1 combines with J gene TRBJ1-2; the match to TRBD1 covers 9 bases. Looked up from germline, CDR1 is SQVTM and CDR2 is ANQGSEA. The CDR3 spans 13 residues. Losses at the gene ends were 4 bases for V and 2 bases for J; bases not matched to a gene: 2. The CDR3 here is CSVGGQGNYGYTF. In DNA form, the CDR3 reads TGCAGCGTTGGAGGACAGGGGAACTATGGCTACACCTTC.

The CDR3 DNA is TGTGCTAGTGGTTTGGTACTTGACCGAGGTTTCTCTGGAAACACCATATATTTT. This sequence encodes CASGLVLDRGFSGNTIYF. This chain connects TRBV12-5 to TRBJ1-3; no clear D. The CDR3 has 18 residues. Per germline, CDR1 LGHNT and CDR2 FRNRAP. V was clipped by 0 bases and J by 0 bases, with 15 bases between them.